Sequencing of this T cell receptor (beta chain) was carried out in a study of T cell changes during pregnancy in multiple sclerosis. This clone has only one observation. Germline CDR1 is SGHDT and CDR2 is YYEEEE. This CDR3 is built from 14 residues. Trimming left V 4 bases short and J 0 bases short, with 7 bases between. TCRdb keeps only in-frame clones here, not all; method: immunoSEQ multiplex PCR. Here the sample spans under 50,000 clones, approximately 90% being singletons. Sequenced here: CD8+ T cells from peripheral blood mononuclear cells, sampled in the second trimester of pregnancy. The chain couples TRBV5-6 to TRBJ1-4; the D is unclear. The TCR originated in a female donor with multiple sclerosis, enrolled in a pregnancy study. CDR3 sequence (DNA): TGTGCCAGCAGCACAGTTGCAACTAATGAAAAACTGTTTTTT. Its protein product is CASSTVATNEKLFF.